This T cell receptor beta chain comes out of a study of cytomegalovirus exposure and HLA in healthy donors. With 60 Vbeta and 13 Jbeta primers, the PCR was carried out. The assay was immunoSEQ multiplex PCR, and TCRdb's table has in-frame clones only and misses some. The sample carries around 120,000 clones, about three quarters recorded once. Comment on this clone: The antigen remains undetermined.

Germline V gene sequence: CDR1 MNHEY, CDR2 SVGAGI. Deletions cut 6 bases from V and 2 bases from J, with 16 bases between. The CDR3 is 15 amino acids. The study, taken as a whole, reports: The productive fraction for most TCR beta V segments was about 87% or about 30% in an earlier analysis. In a later analysis, V- and J-gene trimming of beta chains associated with a DCLRE1C missense variant, replicated independently.

The receptor was derived from a woman in her forties in good health and CMV-seropositive. This chain joins TRBV6-5 and TRBJ1-2; a weak D match, TRBD1 (5 bases). The sequenced sample was PBMCs. The CDR3, as DNA: TGTGCCAGCAGCCCCAGGGTCCGGGGGAACTATGGCTACACCTTC. Translating gives CASSPRVRGNYGYTF.